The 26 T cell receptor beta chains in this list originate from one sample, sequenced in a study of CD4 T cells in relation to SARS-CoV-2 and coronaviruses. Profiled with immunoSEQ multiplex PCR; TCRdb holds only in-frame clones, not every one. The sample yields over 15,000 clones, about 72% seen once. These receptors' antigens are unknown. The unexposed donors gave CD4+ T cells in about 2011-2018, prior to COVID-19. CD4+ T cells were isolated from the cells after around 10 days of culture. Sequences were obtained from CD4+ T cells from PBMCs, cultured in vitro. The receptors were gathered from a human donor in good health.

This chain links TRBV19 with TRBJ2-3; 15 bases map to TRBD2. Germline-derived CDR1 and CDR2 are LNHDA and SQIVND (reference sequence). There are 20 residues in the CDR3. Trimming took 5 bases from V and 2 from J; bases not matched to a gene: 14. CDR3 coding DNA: TGTGCCAGTAGTGCTCTAGGACTAGCGGGAGGGCCTGGGGCCACAGATACGCAGTATTTT. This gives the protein CASSALGLAGGPGATDTQYF.

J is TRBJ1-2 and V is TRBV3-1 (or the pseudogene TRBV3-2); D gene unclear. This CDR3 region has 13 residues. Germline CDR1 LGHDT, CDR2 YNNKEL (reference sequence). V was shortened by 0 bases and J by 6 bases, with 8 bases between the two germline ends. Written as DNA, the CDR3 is TGTGCCAGCAGCCAAGATGCTATTCATGGCTACACCTTC. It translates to CASSQDAIHGYTF.

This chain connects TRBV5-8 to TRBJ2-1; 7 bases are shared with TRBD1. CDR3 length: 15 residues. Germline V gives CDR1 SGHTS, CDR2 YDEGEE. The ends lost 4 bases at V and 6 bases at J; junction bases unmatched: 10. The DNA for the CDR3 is TGTGCCAGCAGCGCTGACAGGGTGTGGGGCAATGAGCAGTTCTTC. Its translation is CASSADRVWGNEQFF.

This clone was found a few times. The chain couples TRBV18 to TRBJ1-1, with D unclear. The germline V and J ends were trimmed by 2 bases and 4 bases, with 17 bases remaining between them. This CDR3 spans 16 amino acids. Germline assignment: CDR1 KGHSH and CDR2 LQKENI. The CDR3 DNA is TGTGCCAGCTCACCAAAAACCCCGTGGATGGGCACTGAAGCTTTCTTT. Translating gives CASSPKTPWMGTEAFF.

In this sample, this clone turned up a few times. DNA of the CDR3: TGTGCCACCAGTGACTTGTATAGCAATCAGCCCCAGCATTTT. This gives the protein CATSDLYSNQPQHF. The chain carries TRBV24-1 and TRBJ1-5; D unclear. The CDR3 loop spans 14 amino acids. The V end was cut by 4 bases, the J end by 0 bases, with 6 bases between. Germline V gene data show CDR1 as KGHDR and CDR2 as SFDVKD.

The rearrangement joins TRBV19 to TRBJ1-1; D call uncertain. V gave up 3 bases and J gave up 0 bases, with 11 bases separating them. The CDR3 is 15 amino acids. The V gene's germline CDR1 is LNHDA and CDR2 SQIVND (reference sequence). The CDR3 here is CASSIRPEMNTEAFF. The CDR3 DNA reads TGTGCCAGTAGTATTAGGCCAGAAATGAACACTGAAGCTTTCTTT. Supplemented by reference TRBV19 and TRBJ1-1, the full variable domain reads DGGITQSPKYLFRKEGQNVTLSCEQNLNHDAMYWYRQDPGQGLRLIYYSQIVNDFQKGDIAEGYSVSREKKESFPLTVTSAQKNPTAFYLCASSIRPEMNTEAFFGQGTRLTVV.

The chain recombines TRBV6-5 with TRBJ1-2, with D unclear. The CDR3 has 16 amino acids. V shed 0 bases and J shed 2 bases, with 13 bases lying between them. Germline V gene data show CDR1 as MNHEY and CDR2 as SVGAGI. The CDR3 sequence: CASSYSTETWNYGYTF. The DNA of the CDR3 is TGTGCCAGCAGTTACTCTACAGAAACGTGGAACTATGGCTACACCTTC.

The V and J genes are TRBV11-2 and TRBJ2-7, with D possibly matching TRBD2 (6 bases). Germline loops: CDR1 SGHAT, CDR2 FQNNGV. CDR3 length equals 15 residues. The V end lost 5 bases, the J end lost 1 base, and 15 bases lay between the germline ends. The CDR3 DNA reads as TGTGCCAGCAGCCACGTACCCCGGGGGTCCTACGAGCAGTACTTC. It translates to CASSHVPRGSYEQYF.

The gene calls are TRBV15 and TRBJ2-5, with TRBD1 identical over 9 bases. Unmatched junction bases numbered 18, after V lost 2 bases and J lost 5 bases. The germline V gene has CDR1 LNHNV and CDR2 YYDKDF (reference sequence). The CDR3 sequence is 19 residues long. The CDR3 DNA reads TGTGCCACCAGCAGATGGGAACCGGGACAGGGCGCTGGCAAGGAGACCCAGTACTTC. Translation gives CATSRWEPGQGAGKETQYF.

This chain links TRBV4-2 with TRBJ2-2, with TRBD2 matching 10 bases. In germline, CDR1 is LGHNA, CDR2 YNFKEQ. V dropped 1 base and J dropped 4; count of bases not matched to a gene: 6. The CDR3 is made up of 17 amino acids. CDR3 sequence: CASSQVASGSITGELFF. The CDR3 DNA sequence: TGTGCCAGCAGCCAAGTCGCTAGCGGGAGTATCACCGGGGAGCTGTTTTTT.

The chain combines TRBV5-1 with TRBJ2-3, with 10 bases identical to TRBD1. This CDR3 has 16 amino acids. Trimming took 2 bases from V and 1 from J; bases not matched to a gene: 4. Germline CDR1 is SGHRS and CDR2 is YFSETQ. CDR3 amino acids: CASSLPGTGGTDTQYF. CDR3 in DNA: TGCGCCAGCAGCTTACCCGGGACAGGGGGCACAGATACGCAGTATTTT.

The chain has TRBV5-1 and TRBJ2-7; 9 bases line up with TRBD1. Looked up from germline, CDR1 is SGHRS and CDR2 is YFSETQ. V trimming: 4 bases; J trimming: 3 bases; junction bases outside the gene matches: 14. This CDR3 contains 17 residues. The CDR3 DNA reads TGCGCCAGCAGCATGAGCCTCCGGGACAGGGCAAACTACGAGCAGTACTTC. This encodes CASSMSLRDRANYEQYF.

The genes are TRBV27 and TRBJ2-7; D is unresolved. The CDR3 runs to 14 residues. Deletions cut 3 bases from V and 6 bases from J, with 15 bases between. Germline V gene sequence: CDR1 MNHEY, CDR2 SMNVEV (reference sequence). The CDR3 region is CASSFTGRNSEQYF. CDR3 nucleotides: TGTGCCAGCAGTTTTACGGGTCGAAACTCCGAGCAGTACTTC.

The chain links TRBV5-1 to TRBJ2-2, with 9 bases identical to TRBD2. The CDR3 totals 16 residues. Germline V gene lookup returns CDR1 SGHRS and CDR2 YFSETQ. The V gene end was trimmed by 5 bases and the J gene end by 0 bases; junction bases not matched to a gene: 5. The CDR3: CASRKTSGPNTGELFF. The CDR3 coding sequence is TGCGCCAGCAGGAAAACTAGCGGGCCGAACACCGGGGAGCTGTTTTTT.

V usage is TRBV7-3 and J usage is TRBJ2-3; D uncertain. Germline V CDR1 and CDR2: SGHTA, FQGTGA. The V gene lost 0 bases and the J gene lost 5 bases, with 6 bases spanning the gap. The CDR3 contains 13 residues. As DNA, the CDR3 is TGTGCCAGCAGCTTAACGGTGGGAGATACGCAGTATTTT. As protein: CASSLTVGDTQYF.

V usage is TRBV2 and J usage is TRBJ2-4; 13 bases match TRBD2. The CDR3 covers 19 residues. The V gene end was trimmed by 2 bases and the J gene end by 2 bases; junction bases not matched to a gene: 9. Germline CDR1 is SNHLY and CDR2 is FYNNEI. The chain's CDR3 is CASSERRLAGGGTKNIQYF. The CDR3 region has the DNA TGTGCCAGCAGTGAAAGGAGACTAGCGGGAGGTGGGACCAAAAACATTCAGTACTTC.

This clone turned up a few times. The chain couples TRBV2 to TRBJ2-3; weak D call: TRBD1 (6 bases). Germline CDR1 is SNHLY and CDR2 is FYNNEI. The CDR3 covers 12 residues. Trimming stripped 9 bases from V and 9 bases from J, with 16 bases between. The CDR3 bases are TGTGCCAGAGCGGACAGTTCAGGCACGCAGTATTTT. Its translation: CARADSSGTQYF.

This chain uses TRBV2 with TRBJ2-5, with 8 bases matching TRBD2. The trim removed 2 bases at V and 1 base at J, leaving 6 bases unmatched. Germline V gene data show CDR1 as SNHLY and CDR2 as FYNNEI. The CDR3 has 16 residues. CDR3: CASSELPSGFQETQYF. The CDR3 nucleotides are TGTGCCAGCAGTGAACTCCCTAGCGGGTTCCAAGAGACCCAGTACTTC.

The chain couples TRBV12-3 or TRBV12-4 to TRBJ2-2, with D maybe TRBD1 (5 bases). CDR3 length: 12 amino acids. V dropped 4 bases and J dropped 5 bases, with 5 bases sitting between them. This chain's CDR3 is CASSSGTGELFF. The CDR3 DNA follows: TGTGCCAGCAGTTCAGGGACCGGGGAGCTGTTTTTT.

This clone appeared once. The CDR3: CASSQELGEQFF. The CDR3 coding sequence is TGCGCCAGCAGCCAAGAACTCGGGGAGCAGTTCTTC. The chain is built from TRBV4-1 and TRBJ2-1; D call uncertain. Trimming removed 0 bases at V and 10 bases at J, with 7 bases between. The CDR3 runs to 12 residues. The germline gives CDR1 MGHRA, CDR2 YSYEKL.

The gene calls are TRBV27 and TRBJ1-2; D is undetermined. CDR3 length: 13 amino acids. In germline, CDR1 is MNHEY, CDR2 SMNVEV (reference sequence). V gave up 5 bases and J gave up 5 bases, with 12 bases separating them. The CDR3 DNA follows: TGTGCCAGCAGTAGGGCTGGACCATATGGCTACACCTTC. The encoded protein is CASSRAGPYGYTF.

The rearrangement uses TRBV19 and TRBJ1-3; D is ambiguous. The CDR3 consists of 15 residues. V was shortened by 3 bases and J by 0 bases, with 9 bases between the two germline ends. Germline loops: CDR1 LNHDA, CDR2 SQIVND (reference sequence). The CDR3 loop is CASSIWQSSGNTIYF. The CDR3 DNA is TGTGCCAGTAGTATTTGGCAGAGCTCTGGAAACACCATATATTTT.

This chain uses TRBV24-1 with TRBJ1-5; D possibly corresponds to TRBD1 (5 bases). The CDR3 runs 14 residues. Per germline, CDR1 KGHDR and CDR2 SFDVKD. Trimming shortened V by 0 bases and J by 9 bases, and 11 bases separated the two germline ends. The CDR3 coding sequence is TGTGCCACCAGTGATTTGGCAGGGTGGGGGCCCCAGCATTTT. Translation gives CATSDLAGWGPQHF.

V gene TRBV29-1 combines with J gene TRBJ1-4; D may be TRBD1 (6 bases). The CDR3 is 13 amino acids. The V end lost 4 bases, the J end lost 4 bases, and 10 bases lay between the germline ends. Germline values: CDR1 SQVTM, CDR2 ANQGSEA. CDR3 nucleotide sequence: TGCAGCGTTGCTGGACAGTATAATGAAAAACTGTTTTTT. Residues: CSVAGQYNEKLFF.

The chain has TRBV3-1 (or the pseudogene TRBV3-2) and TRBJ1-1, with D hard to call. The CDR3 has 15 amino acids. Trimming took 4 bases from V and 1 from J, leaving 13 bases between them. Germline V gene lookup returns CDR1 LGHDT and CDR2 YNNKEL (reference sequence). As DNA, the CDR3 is TGTGCCAGCAGCCCATCCCCGGGGAGGAACACTGAAGCTTTCTTT. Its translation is CASSPSPGRNTEAFF.

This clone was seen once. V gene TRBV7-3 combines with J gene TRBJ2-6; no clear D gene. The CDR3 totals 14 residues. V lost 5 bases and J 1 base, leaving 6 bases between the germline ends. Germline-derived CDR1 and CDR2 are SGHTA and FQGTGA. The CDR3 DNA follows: TGTGCCAGCAGCGATTGGTCTGGGGCCAACGTCCTGACTTTC. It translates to CASSDWSGANVLTF.